This TCR beta chain was captured in a study of vaccination and CD4 T cells after COVID-19. Whole-study context: SARS-CoV-2, HCoV-NL63, HCoV-OC43 and HCoV-229E supplied the overlapping spike peptides used to stimulate cells.

Noted treatment: approximately 9-day PBMC culture with coronavirus spike peptide pools or control peptides (ViraFEST assay). Antigen-specific T cells were expanded with peptide pools by ViraFEST, and TCRs were then sequenced. Researchers reported culturing about 2 million PBMCs per well with 9.5 to 10 IU/ml IL-2 and about 9.2 ug/ml peptide pools. From germline, CDR1 is LNHDA and CDR2 SQIVND (reference sequence). The CDR3 length is 15 residues. V lost 7 bases, J lost 3 bases, and 18 bases lay in between. By frequency in the sample, this clonotype is medium-sized (0.01 to 0.1%). Antigen unknown. Sequence data for DNA of cultured CD4+ T cells were generated by the Oncomine TCR Beta short-read assay. Genomic DNA from cultured CD4+ T cells was extracted. TCRdb used MiXCR to reprocess the PCR reads, holding one entry per CDR3 protein. The sample includes 3,500 to 4,000 distinct CDR3 sequences, roughly 40% of them seen just once.

The V call is TRBV19, the J call TRBJ1-2, with D hard to call. What was sequenced was CD4+ T cells from blood, cultured in vitro. The clonotype originates from a human donor who had recovered from COVID-19. The CDR3 DNA reads TGTGCCAGTAACCGGGCCGGGCTGTTTGACTATGGCTACACCTTC. As protein: CASNRAGLFDYGYTF.